This TCR beta chain was obtained from a study of CD8+CD57+ T cells in acquired aplastic anemia. Genomic DNA provided the template from which TCR beta VDJ and CDR3 profiles were obtained. TCRdb itself ran the reads through MiXCR, one entry per CDR3 protein. The sample lists some 200,000 distinct CDR3 sequences, under 55% occurring once. The CDR3 totals 15 residues. The V gene lost 1 base and the J gene lost 8 bases, with 16 bases spanning the gap. Germline CDR1 SGHNT, CDR2 YYREEE (reference sequence). All sequencing subjects had displayed CD8+CD57+ cell expansion on flow cytometry. This clonotype has more than one count but fewer than ten.

The chain carries TRBV5-4 and TRBJ2-1; D possibly uses TRBD1 or TRBD2 (5 bases each). The origin of this receptor is a human donor with aplastic anemia. The sample consisted of sorted CD4+, CD8+, or CD8+CD57+ T cells (not recorded which) from PBMCs. The CDR3 nucleotides read TGTGCCAGCAGCTTGACGAGGGTAGGGGTCGATGAGCAGTTCTTC. As protein: CASSLTRVGVDEQFF.